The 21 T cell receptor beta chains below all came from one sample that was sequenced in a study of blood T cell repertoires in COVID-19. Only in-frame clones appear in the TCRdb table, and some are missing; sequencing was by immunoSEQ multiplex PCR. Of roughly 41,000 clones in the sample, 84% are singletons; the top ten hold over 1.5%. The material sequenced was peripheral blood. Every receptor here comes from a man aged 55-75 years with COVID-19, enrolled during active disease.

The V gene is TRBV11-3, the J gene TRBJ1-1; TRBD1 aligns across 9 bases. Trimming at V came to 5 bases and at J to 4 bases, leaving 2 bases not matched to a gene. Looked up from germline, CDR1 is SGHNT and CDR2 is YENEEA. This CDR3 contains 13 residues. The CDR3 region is CASSRDRATEAFF. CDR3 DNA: TGTGCCAGCAGCCGGGACAGGGCCACTGAAGCTTTCTTT.

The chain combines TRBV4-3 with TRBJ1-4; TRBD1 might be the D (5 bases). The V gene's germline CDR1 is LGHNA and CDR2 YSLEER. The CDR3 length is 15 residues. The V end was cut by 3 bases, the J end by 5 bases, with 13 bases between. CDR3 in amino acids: CASSQGGAQNEKLFF. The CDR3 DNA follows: TGCGCCAGCAGCCAGGGGGGAGCTCAGAATGAAAAACTGTTTTTT.

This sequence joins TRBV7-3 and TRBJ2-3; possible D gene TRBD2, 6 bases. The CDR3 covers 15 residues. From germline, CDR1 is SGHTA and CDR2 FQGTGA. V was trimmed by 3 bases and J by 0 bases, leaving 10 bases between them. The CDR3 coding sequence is TGTGCCAGCAGCTTGGAGGGTCGCAGCACAGATACGCAGTATTTT. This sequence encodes CASSLEGRSTDTQYF.

CDR3 sequence: CASSLASTVGELFF. Written as DNA, the CDR3 is TGTGCCAGCAGCTTGGCATCTACAGTCGGGGAGCTGTTTTTT. V gene TRBV5-5 combines with J gene TRBJ2-2; D remains unclear. The CDR3 is 14 amino acids. The ends were cut back, 0 bases at V and 7 bases at J, with 10 bases in the middle. The germline gives CDR1 SGHKS, CDR2 YYEKEE (reference sequence).

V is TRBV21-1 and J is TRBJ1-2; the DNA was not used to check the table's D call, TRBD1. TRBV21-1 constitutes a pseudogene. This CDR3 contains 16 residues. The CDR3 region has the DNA TGTGCCAGCGAACGGACAGGGGGCTACGGCAACTATGGCTACACCTTC. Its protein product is CASERTGGYGNYGYTF.

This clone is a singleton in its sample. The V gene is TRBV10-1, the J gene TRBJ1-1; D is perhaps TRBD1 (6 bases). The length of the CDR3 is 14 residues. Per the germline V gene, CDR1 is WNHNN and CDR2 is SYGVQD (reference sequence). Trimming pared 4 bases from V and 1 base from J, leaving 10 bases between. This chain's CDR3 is CASSAGVGNTEAFF. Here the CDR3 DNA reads TGCGCCAGCAGTGCAGGGGTGGGGAACACTGAAGCTTTCTTT.

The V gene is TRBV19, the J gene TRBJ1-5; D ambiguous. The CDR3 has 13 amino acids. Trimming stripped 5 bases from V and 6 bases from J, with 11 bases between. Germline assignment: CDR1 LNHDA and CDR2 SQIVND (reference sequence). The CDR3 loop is CASSAGIPQPQHF. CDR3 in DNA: TGTGCCAGTAGTGCAGGAATCCCTCAGCCCCAGCATTTT.

CDR3 in amino acids: CASNSRGGWNTEAFF. The CDR3 DNA sequence: TGTGCCAGCAACAGCAGGGGCGGATGGAACACTGAAGCTTTCTTT. The chain couples TRBV7-2 to TRBJ1-1, with D perhaps matching TRBD1 (6 bases). The germline gives CDR1 SGHTA, CDR2 FQGNSA. The length of the CDR3 is 15 residues. The V end was cut by 7 bases, the J end by 1 base, with 16 bases between.

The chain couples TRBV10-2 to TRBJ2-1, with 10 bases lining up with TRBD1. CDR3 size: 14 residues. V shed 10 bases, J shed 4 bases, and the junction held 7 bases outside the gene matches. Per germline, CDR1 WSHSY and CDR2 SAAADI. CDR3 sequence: CATKPGQGYNEQFF. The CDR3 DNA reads TGCGCCACCAAACCGGGACAGGGGTACAATGAGCAGTTCTTC.

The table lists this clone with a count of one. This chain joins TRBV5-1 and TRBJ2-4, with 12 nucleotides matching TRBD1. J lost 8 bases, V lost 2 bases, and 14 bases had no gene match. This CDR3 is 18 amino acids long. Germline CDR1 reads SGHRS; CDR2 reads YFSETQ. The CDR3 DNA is TGCGCCAGCAGCTTTTGGGGACAGGGGGCATTAGGTGGCGACATTCAGTACTTC. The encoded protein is CASSFWGQGALGGDIQYF.

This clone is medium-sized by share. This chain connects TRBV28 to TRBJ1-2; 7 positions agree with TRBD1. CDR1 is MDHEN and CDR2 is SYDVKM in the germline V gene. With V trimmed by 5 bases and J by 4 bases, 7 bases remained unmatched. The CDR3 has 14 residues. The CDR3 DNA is TGTGCCAGCAGTCCCGGGACAGACTTCTATGGCTACACCTTC. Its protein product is CASSPGTDFYGYTF.

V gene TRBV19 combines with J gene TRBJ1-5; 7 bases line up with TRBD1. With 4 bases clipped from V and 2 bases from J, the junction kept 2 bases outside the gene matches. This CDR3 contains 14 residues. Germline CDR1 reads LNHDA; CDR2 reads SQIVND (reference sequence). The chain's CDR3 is CASSRQGGNQPQHF. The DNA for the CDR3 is TGTGCCAGTAGTAGACAGGGCGGCAATCAGCCCCAGCATTTT.

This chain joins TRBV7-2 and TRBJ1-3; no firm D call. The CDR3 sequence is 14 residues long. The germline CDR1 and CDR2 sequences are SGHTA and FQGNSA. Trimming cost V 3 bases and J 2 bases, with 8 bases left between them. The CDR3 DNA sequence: TGTGCCAGCAGCTTGCCGGGAGCTGGAAACACCATATATTTT. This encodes CASSLPGAGNTIYF.

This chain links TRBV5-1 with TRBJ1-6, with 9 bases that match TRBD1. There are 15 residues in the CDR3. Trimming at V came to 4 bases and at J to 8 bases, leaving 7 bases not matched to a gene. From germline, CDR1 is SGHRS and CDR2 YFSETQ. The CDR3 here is CASSGNTGGYSPLHF. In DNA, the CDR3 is TGCGCCAGCAGCGGGAACACAGGGGGCTATTCACCCCTCCACTTT.

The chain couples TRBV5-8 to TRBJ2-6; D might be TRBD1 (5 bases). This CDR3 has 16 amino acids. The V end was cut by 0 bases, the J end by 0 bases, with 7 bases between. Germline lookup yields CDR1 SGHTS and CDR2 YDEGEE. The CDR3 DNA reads TGTGCCAGCAGCTTGGGACAGTTCTCTGGGGCCAACGTCCTGACTTTC. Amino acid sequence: CASSLGQFSGANVLTF.

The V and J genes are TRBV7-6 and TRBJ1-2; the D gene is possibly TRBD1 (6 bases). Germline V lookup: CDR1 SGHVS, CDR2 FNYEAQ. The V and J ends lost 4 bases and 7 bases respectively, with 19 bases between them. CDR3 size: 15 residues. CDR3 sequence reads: CASSSAPGQLGGYTF. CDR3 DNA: TGTGCCAGCAGCTCCGCCCCGGGACAACTGGGTGGCTACACCTTC. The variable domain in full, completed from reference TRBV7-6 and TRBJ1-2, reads GAGVSQSPRYKVTKRGQDVALRCDPISGHVSLYWYRQALGQGPEFLTYFNYEAQQDKSGLPNDRFSAERPEGSISTLTIQRTEQRDSAMYRCASSSAPGQLGGYTFGSGTRLTVV.

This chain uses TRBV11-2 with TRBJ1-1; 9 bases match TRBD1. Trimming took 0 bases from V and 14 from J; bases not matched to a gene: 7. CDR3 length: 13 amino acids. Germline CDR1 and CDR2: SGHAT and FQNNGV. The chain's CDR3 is CASSLEGPGQGFF. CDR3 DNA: TGTGCCAGCAGCTTAGAGGGGCCGGGACAGGGCTTCTTT.

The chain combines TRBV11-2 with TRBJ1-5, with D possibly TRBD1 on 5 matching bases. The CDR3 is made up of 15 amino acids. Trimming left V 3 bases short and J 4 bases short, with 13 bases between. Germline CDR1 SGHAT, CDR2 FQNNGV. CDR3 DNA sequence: TGTGCCAGCAGCTTCGACCCAGGGCTTAATCAGCCCCAGCATTTT. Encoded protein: CASSFDPGLNQPQHF.

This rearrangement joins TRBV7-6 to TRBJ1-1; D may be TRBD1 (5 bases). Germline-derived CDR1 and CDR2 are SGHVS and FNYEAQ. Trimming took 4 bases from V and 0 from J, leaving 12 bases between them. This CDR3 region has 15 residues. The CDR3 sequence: CASSYLDSMNTEAFF. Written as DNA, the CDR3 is TGTGCCAGCAGCTATCTAGACAGTATGAACACTGAAGCTTTCTTT. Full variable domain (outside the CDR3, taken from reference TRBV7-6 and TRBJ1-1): GAGVSQSPRYKVTKRGQDVALRCDPISGHVSLYWYRQALGQGPEFLTYFNYEAQQDKSGLPNDRFSAERPEGSISTLTIQRTEQRDSAMYRCASSYLDSMNTEAFFGQGTRLTVV.

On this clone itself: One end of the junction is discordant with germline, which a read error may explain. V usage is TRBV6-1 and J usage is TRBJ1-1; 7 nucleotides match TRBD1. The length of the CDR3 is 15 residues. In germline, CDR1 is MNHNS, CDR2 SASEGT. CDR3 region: CASREGGVGGSEAFF. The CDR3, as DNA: TGTGCCAGCAGGGAAGGGGGCGTCGGCGGGAGTGAAGCTTTCTTT.

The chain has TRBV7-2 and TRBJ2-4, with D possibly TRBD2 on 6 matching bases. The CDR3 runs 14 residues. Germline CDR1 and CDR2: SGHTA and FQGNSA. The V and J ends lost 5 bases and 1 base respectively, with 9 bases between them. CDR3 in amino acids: CASSHAGAKNIQYF. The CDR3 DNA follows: TGTGCCAGCAGCCACGCGGGGGCCAAAAACATTCAGTACTTC. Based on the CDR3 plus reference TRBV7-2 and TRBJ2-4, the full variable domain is GAGVSQSPSNKVTEKGKDVELRCDPISGHTALYWYRQSLGQGLEFLIYFQGNSAPDKSGLPSDRFSAERTGGSVSTLTIQRTQQEDSAVYLCASSHAGAKNIQYFGAGTRLSVL.